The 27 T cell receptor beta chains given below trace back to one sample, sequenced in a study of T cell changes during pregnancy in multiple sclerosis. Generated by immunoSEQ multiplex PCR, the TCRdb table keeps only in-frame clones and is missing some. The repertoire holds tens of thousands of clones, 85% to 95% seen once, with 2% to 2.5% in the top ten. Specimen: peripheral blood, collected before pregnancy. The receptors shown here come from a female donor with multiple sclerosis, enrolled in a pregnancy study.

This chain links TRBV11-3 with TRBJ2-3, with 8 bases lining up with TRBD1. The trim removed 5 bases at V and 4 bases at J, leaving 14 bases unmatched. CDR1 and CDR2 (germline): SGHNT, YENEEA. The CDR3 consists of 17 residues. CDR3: CASSTLSTGGYADTQYF. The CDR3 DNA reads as TGTGCCAGCAGCACACTGTCAACAGGGGGGTACGCAGATACGCAGTATTTT.

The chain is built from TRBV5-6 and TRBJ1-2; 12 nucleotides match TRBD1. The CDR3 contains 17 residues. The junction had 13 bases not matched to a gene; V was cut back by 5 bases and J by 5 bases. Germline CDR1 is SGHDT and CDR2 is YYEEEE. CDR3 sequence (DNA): TGTGCCAGCAGTTATGGGACAGGGGGCGAAAGTTATTATGGCTACACCTTC. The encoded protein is CASSYGTGGESYYGYTF.

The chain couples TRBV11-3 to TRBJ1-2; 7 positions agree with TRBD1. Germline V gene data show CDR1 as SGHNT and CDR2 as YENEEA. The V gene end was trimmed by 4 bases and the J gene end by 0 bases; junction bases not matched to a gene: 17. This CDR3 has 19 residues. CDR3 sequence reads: CASSSSGTDRIGANYGYTF. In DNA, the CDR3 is TGTGCCAGCAGCTCTTCCGGGACAGATAGGATTGGAGCTAACTATGGCTACACCTTC.

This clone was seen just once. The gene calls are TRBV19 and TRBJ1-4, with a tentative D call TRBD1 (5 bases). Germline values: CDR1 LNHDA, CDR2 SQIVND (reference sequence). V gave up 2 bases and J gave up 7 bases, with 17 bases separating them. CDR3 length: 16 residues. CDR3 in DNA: TGTGCCAGTAGTATATCCCGCCTAGGGGTCGGTGAAAAACTGTTTTTT. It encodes CASSISRLGVGEKLFF. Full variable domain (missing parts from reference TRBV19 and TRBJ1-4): DGGITQSPKYLFRKEGQNVTLSCEQNLNHDAMYWYRQDPGQGLRLIYYSQIVNDFQKGDIAEGYSVSREKKESFPLTVTSAQKNPTAFYLCASSISRLGVGEKLFFGSGTQLSVL.

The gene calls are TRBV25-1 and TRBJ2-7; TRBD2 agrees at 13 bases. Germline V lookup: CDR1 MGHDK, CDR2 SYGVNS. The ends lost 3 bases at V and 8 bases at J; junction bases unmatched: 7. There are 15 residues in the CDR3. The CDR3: CASSDWGLAGTKQYF. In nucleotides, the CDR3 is TGTGCCAGCAGTGATTGGGGACTAGCGGGAACAAAGCAGTACTTC.

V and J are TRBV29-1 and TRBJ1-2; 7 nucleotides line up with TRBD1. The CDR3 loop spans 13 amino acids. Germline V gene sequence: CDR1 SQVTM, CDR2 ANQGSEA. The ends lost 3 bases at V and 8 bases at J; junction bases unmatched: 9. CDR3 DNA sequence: TGCAGCGTTGATTCGGCAGGGGGTGAGGGCTACACCTTC. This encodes CSVDSAGGEGYTF.

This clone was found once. Written as DNA, the CDR3 is TGTGCCAGTGGGGGGAAAAACTATGGCTACACCTTC. Translated, it gives CASGGKNYGYTF. The J gene is TRBJ1-2, the V gene TRBV21-1. TRBV21-1 is a documented pseudogene. The CDR3 contains 12 residues.

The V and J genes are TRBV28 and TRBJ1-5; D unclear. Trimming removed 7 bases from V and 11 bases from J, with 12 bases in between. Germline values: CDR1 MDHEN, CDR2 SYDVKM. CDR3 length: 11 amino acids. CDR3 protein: CASNLAGAQHF. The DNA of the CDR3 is TGTGCCAGCAACTTAGCCGGTGCCCAGCATTTT.

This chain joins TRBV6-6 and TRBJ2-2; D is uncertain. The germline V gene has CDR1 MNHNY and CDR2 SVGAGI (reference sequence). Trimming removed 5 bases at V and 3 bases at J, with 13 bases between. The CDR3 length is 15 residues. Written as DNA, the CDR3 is TGTGCCAGCAGTCCCCCGCAACGGTACACCGGGGAGCTGTTTTTT. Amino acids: CASSPPQRYTGELFF.

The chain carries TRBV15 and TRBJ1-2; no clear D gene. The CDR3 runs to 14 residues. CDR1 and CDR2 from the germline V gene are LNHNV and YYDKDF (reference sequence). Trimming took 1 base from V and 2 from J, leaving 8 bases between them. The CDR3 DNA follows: TGTGCCACCAGCAGAGCCGGGTTAAACTATGGCTACACCTTC. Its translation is CATSRAGLNYGYTF.

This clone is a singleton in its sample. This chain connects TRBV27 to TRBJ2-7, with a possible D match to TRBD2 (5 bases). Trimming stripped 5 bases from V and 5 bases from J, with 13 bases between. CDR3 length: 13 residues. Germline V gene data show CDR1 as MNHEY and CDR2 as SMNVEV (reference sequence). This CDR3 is CASSPGLADEQYF. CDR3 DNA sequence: TGTGCCAGCAGTCCTGGACTGGCCGACGAGCAGTACTTC.

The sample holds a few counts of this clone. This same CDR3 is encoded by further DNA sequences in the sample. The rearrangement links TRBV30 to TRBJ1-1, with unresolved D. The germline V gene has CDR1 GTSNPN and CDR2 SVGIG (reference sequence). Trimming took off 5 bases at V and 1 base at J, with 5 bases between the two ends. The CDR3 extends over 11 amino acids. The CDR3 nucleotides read TGTGCCTGGGGGCAGAACACTGAAGCTTTCTTT. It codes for CAWGQNTEAFF.

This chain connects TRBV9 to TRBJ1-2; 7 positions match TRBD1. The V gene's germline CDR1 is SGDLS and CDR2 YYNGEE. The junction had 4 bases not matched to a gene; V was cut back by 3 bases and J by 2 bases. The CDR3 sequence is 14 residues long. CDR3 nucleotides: TGTGCCAGCAGCGCAGGGGACAGAAACTATGGCTACACCTTC. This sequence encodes CASSAGDRNYGYTF.

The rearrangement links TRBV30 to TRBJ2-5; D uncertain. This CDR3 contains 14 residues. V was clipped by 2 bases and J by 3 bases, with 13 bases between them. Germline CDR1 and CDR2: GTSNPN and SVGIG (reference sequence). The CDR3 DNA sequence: TGTGCCTGGAGTCCCCCCCCATCCAAAGAGACCCAGTACTTC. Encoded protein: CAWSPPPSKETQYF. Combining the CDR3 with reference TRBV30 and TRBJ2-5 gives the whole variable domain SQTIHQWPATLVQPVGSPLSLECTVEGTSNPNLYWYRQAAGRGLQLLFYSVGIGQISSEVPQNLSASRPQDRQFILSSKKLLLSDSGFYLCAWSPPPSKETQYFGPGTRLLVL.

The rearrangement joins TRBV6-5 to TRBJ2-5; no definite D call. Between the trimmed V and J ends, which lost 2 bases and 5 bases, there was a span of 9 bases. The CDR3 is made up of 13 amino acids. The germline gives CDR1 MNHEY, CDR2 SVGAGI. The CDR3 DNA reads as TGTGCCAGCAGTTACCCGCCTAAGGAGACCCAGTACTTC. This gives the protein CASSYPPKETQYF.

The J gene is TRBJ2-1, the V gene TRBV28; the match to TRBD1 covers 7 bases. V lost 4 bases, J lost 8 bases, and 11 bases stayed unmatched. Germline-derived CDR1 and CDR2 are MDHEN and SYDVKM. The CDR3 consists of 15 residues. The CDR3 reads CASSSDRVMLDEQFF. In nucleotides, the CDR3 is TGTGCCAGCAGTTCCGACAGGGTTATGCTCGATGAGCAGTTCTTC.

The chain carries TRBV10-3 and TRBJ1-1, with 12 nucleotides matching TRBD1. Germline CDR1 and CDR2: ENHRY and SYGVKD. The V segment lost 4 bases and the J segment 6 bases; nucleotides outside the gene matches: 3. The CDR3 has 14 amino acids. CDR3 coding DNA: TGTGCCATCAGTGCGGGACAGGGGGCTTCTGAAGCTTTCTTT. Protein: CAISAGQGASEAFF.

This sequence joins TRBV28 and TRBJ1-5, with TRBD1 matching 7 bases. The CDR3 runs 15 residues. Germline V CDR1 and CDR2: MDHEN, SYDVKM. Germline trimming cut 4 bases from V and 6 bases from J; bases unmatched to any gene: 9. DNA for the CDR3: TGTGCCAGCAGTTCAGACAGGGTAAGAACTCAGCCCCAGCATTTT. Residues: CASSSDRVRTQPQHF.

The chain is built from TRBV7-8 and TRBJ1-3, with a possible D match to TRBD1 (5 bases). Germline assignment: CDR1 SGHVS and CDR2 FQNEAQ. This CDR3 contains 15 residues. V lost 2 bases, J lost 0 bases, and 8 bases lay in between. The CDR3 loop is CASSLSGASGNTIYF. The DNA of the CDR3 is TGTGCCAGCAGCTTAAGCGGGGCCTCTGGAAACACCATATATTTT.

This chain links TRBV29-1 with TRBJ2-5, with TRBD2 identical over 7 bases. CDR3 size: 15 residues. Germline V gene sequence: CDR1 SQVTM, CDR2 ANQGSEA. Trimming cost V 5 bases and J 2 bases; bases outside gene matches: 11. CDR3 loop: CSVQALRERQETQYF. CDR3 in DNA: TGCAGCGTTCAAGCCTTGCGGGAGCGACAAGAGACCCAGTACTTC.

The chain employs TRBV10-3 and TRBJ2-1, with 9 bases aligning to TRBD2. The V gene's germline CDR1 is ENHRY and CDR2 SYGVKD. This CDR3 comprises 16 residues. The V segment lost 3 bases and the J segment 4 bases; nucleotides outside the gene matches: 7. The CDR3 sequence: CAISDPGLALYNEQFF. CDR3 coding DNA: TGTGCCATCAGTGATCCCGGACTAGCGCTGTACAATGAGCAGTTCTTC.

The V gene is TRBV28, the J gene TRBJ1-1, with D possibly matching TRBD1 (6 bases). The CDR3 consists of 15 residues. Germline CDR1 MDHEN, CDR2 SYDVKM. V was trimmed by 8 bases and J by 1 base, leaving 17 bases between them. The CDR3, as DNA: TGTGCCAGCTCCTTCGGGGGGGCGTCGAACACTGAAGCTTTCTTT. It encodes CASSFGGASNTEAFF.

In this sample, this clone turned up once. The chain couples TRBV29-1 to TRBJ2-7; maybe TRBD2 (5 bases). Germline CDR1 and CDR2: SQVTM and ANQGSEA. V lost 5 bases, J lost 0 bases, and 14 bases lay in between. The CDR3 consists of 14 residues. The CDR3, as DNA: TGCAGCGTTAGGGAGAGCGACATCTCCTACGAGCAGTACTTC. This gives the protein CSVRESDISYEQYF.

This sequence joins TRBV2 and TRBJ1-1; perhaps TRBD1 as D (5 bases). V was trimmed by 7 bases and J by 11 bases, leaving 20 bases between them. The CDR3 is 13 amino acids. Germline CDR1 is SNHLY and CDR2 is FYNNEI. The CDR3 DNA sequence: TGTGCCAGCACCCAAGGACGGGGCGGGGGTGCTTTCTTT. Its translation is CASTQGRGGGAFF. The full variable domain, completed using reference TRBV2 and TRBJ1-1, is EPEVTQTPSHQVTQMGQEVILRCVPISNHLYFYWYRQILGQKVEFLVSFYNNEISEKSEIFDDQFSVERPDGSNFTLKIRSTKLEDSAMYFCASTQGRGGGAFFGQGTRLTVV.

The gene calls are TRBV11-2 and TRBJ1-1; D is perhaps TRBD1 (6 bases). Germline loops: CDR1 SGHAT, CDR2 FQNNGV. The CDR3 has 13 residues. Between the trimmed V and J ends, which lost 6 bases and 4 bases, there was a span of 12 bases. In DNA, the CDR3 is TGTGCCAGCAGGTGGGGGCTTAGCACTGAAGCTTTCTTT. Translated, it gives CASRWGLSTEAFF.

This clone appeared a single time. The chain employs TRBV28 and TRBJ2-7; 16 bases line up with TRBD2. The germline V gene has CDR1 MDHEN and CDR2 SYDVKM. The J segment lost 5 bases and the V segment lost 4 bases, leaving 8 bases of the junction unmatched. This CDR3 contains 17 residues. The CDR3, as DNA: TGTGCCAGCAGTTCGGGACTAGCGGGAGGGCCGGGGAACGAGCAGTACTTC. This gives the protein CASSSGLAGGPGNEQYF.

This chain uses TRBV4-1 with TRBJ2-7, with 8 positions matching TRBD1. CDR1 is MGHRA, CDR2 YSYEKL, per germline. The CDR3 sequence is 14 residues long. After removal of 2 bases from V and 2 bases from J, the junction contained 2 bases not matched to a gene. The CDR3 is CASSQPGQAYEQYF. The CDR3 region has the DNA TGCGCCAGCAGCCAACCGGGACAGGCCTACGAGCAGTACTTC.